This T cell receptor (beta chain) was documented in a study of blood T cell repertoires in COVID-19. This clone was seen repeatedly, ten times or more. Data came from immunoSEQ multiplex PCR; TCRdb stores just in-frame clones and leaves some out. The data show roughly 250,000 clones, over 75% seen once. CDR1 and CDR2 from the germline V gene are SGHVS and FQNEAQ. Trimming removed 6 bases from V and 2 bases from J; junction bases left unmatched: 12. The CDR3 spans 16 residues. Sequencing was performed on peripheral blood. The V gene is TRBV7-8, the J gene TRBJ2-5, with 7 bases aligning to TRBD1. The TCR comes from a human donor in a cohort sampled during active COVID-19. The CDR3 reads CASSHFTLGQQETQYF. For the CDR3, the DNA is TGTGCCAGCAGTCATTTTACCCTGGGACAGCAAGAGACCCAGTACTTC.